These T cell receptor beta chains were read from a single sample in a study of human versus mouse CDR3 diversity and MHC coevolution. Sequencing used immunoSEQ multiplex PCR; TCRdb keeps in-frame clones, though not all of them. The sample holds 45,000 to 75,000 clones, about 94% seen once. Input material: naive CD4+ T cells from blood. The receptors here all came from a person between 55 and 69 years old in good health. Each CDR3 is given without its conserved first and last residue. The D gene is left open where the match is weak.

V gene: TRBV18; D gene: TRBD1; J gene: TRBJ2-6; CDR3 protein: ASSETGTGVGANVLT
V gene: TRBV10-3; D gene: -; J gene: TRBJ1-5; CDR3 protein: AISESAEQPQH
V gene: TRBV9; D gene: -; J gene: TRBJ2-7; CDR3 protein: ASSPHEQGIGNEQY
V gene: TRBV10-3; D gene: TRBD2; J gene: TRBJ2-3; CDR3 protein: AISETRESLAGRPDTQY
V gene: TRBV5-4; D gene: TRBD2; J gene: -; CDR3 protein: ASSSTGGAYEQY
V gene: TRBV19; D gene: TRBD2; J gene: TRBJ2-3; CDR3 protein: ASSIRGLAGFTDTQY
V gene: TRBV14; D gene: -; J gene: TRBJ1-1; CDR3 protein: ASSQSGEAF
V gene: TRBV11-3; D gene: TRBD2; J gene: TRBJ2-5; CDR3 protein: ASSVLPPGTSGGRETQY
V gene: TRBV7-9; D gene: -; J gene: TRBJ2-1; CDR3 protein: ASSLSLGGWNEQF
V gene: TRBV6-5; D gene: -; J gene: TRBJ2-5; CDR3 protein: ASTEGRETQY
V gene: TRBV11-2; D gene: -; J gene: TRBJ2-2; CDR3 protein: ASEPGVIGGELF
V gene: TRBV7-2; D gene: TRBD2; J gene: TRBJ2-1; CDR3 protein: ASSTERESYNEQF
V gene: TRBV25-1; D gene: TRBD1; J gene: TRBJ1-5; CDR3 protein: ASSEAGGNNQPQH
V gene: TRBV18; D gene: TRBD1; J gene: TRBJ1-1; CDR3 protein: ASSPGQENTEAF
V gene: TRBV5-1; D gene: -; J gene: TRBJ2-2; CDR3 protein: ASSPGGTSTGELF
V gene: TRBV7-8; D gene: TRBD1; J gene: TRBJ1-2; CDR3 protein: ASSLGTGAIDGYT
V gene: TRBV5-1; D gene: TRBD2; J gene: TRBJ2-3; CDR3 protein: ASSPKSLAGGGDTQY
V gene: TRBV19; D gene: -; J gene: TRBJ2-4; CDR3 protein: ASSGGAPNIQY
V gene: TRBV29-1; D gene: -; J gene: TRBJ2-1; CDR3 protein: SVERFLLRDEQF
V gene: TRBV5-1; D gene: TRBD1; J gene: TRBJ2-3; CDR3 protein: ASSLEGRGSDTQY
V gene: TRBV27; D gene: -; J gene: TRBJ1-5; CDR3 protein: ASKVWGGGQPQH
V gene: TRBV6-5; D gene: TRBD1; J gene: TRBJ2-5; CDR3 protein: ASTSTGGETQY
V gene: TRBV7-2; D gene: -; J gene: TRBJ2-1; CDR3 protein: ASSPGVAGGYEQF
V gene: TRBV2; D gene: -; J gene: TRBJ2-5; CDR3 protein: ASSLGSQGETQY
V gene: TRBV6-5; D gene: -; J gene: TRBJ2-7; CDR3 protein: ATVGQFNYEQY
V gene: TRBV12-5; D gene: -; J gene: TRBJ2-2; CDR3 protein: ASGLAIRGTGELF
V gene: TRBV9; D gene: TRBD2; J gene: TRBJ2-6; CDR3 protein: ASRPGLAGGAGANVLT
V gene: TRBV14; D gene: -; J gene: TRBJ2-3; CDR3 protein: ASSQVAGSTDTQY
V gene: TRBV30; D gene: -; J gene: TRBJ1-3; CDR3 protein: AWSSGSGNTIY
V gene: TRBV2; D gene: TRBD1; J gene: TRBJ2-5; CDR3 protein: ASNRDRGETQY
V gene: TRBV2; D gene: -; J gene: TRBJ2-5; CDR3 protein: ASSQGGGETQY
V gene: TRBV6-6; D gene: TRBD2; J gene: TRBJ2-7; CDR3 protein: ASNPGRGSYEQY
V gene: TRBV18; D gene: TRBD1; J gene: TRBJ2-7; CDR3 protein: ASSRDSPYEQY
V gene: TRBV5-1; D gene: -; J gene: TRBJ2-1; CDR3 protein: ASSFLGNEQF
V gene: TRBV11-2; D gene: -; J gene: TRBJ1-1; CDR3 protein: ASSLERAREAF
V gene: TRBV2; D gene: -; J gene: TRBJ2-1; CDR3 protein: ASSETGGRVNEQF
V gene: TRBV10-1; D gene: -; J gene: TRBJ1-3; CDR3 protein: ASSQGMGRTLY
V gene: TRBV25-1; D gene: -; J gene: TRBJ2-2; CDR3 protein: ASSESRGLNTGELF
V gene: TRBV5-1; D gene: -; J gene: TRBJ1-1; CDR3 protein: ASSRVIGNTEAF
V gene: TRBV19; D gene: TRBD1; J gene: TRBJ1-1; CDR3 protein: ASTLDRGFSTEAF
V gene: TRBV6-5; D gene: -; J gene: TRBJ1-6; CDR3 protein: ASSYGANQNTSPLH
V gene: TRBV9; D gene: TRBD1; J gene: TRBJ1-5; CDR3 protein: ASSVGAGGGMHQPQH
V gene: TRBV10-3; D gene: TRBD1; J gene: TRBJ1-1; CDR3 protein: AISEGTENTEAF
V gene: TRBV29-1; D gene: -; J gene: TRBJ2-2; CDR3 protein: SVEVRRELF
V gene: TRBV5-1; D gene: TRBD1; J gene: TRBJ2-5; CDR3 protein: ASSSGTGGMETQY
V gene: TRBV6-6; D gene: TRBD2; J gene: TRBJ2-7; CDR3 protein: ASSYWGEGFLYEQY
V gene: TRBV27; D gene: TRBD2; J gene: TRBJ2-1; CDR3 protein: ASSAPSGTSGRNPTEF
V gene: TRBV5-1; D gene: TRBD1; J gene: TRBJ1-2; CDR3 protein: ASSSGQGLNYGYT
V gene: TRBV7-2; D gene: TRBD1; J gene: TRBJ1-3; CDR3 protein: ASSSPDRGYSGNTIY
V gene: TRBV7-3; D gene: TRBD2; J gene: TRBJ2-3; CDR3 protein: ASSLGLAGITDTQY
V gene: TRBV7-7; D gene: -; J gene: TRBJ2-1; CDR3 protein: ASSPDGGSYNEQF
V gene: TRBV6-5; D gene: TRBD2; J gene: TRBJ2-7; CDR3 protein: ASSYSLAGGSYEQY
V gene: TRBV5-1; D gene: TRBD1; J gene: TRBJ2-7; CDR3 protein: ASSFETGAYEQY
V gene: TRBV6-5; D gene: -; J gene: TRBJ1-5; CDR3 protein: ASSFGRDSNQPQH
V gene: TRBV2; D gene: TRBD2; J gene: TRBJ2-1; CDR3 protein: ASSGEAGPYNEQF
V gene: TRBV27; D gene: -; J gene: TRBJ2-3; CDR3 protein: ASSWVQKGTRLKTTDTQY
V gene: TRBV7-3; D gene: TRBD2; J gene: TRBJ2-7; CDR3 protein: ASSLTGGANQGEQY
V gene: TRBV11-2; D gene: -; J gene: TRBJ2-1; CDR3 protein: ASSLGSGAATYNEQF